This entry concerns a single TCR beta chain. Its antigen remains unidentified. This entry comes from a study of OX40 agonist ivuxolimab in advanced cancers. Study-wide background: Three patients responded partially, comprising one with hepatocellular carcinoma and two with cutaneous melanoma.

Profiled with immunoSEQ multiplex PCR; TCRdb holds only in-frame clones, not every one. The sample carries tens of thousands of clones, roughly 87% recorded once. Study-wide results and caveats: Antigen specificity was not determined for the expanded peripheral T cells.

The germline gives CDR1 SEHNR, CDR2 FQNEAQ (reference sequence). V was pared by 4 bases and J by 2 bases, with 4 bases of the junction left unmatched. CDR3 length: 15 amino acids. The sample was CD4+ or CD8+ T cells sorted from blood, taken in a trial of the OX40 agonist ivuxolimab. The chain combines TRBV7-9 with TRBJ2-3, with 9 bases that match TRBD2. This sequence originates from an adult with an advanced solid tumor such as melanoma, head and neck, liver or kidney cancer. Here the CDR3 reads CASSSTSGNTDTQYF. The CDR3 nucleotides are TGTGCCAGCAGCTCGACTAGCGGTAACACAGATACGCAGTATTTT.